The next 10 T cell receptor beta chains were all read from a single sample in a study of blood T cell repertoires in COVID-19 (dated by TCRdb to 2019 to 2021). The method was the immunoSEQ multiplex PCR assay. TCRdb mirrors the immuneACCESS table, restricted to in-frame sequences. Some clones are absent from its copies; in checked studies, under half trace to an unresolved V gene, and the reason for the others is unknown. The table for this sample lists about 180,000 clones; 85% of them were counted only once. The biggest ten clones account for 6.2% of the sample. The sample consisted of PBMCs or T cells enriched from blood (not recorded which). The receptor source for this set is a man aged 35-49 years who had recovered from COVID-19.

The CDR3 region has the DNA TGTGCCAGCAGTCAAGGGACAGGGAGTGAAAAACTGTTTTTT. Translation: CASSQGTGSEKLFF. The chain uses TRBV6-2 or TRBV6-3 and TRBJ1-4; 9 bases map to TRBD1. The CDR3 runs to 14 residues. V gave up 5 bases and J gave up 7 bases; unmatched junction bases: 5. Germline CDR1 and CDR2: MNHEY and SVGEGT.

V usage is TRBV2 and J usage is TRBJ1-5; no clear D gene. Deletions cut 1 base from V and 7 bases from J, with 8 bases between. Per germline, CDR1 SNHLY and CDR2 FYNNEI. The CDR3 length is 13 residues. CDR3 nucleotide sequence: TGTGCCAGCAGTGAAGAGGTGCGGCAGCCCCAGCATTTT. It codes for CASSEEVRQPQHF.

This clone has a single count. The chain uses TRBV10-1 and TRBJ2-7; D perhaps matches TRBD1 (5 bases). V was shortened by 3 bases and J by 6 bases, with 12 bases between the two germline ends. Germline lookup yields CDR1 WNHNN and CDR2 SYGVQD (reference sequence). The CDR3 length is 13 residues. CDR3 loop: CASSDLQAREQYF. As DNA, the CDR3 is TGCGCCAGCAGTGATTTACAGGCGCGCGAGCAGTACTTC.

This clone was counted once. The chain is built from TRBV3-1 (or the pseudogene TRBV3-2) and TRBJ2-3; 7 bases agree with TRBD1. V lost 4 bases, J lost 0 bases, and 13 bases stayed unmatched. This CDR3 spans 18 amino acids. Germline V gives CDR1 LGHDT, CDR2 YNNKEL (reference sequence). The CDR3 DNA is TGTGCCAGCAGCCGTGGGACAGCACAATACGAAAGCACAGATACGCAGTATTTT. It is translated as CASSRGTAQYESTDTQYF.

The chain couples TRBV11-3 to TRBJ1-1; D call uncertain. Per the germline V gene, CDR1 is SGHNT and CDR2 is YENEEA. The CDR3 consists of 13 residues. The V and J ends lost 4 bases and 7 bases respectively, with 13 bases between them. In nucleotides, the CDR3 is TGTGCCAGCAGCTCCTCACATGAAAGTGAAGCTTTCTTT. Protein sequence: CASSSSHESEAFF. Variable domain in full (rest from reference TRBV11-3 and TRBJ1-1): EAGVVQSPRYKIIEKKQPVAFWCNPISGHNTLYWYLQNLGQGPELLIRYENEEAVDDSQLPKDRFSAERLKGVDSTLKIQPAELGDSAVYLCASSSSHESEAFFGQGTRLTVV.

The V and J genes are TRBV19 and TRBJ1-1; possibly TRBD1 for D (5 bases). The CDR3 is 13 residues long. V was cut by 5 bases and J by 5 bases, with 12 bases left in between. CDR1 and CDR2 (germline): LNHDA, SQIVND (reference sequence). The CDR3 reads CASSAEAGTEAFF. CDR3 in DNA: TGTGCCAGTAGTGCTGAAGCAGGGACTGAAGCTTTCTTT.

CDR3 protein: CASSLNQVYTGELFF. CDR3 sequence (DNA): TGTGCCAGCAGTTTAAACCAGGTTTACACCGGGGAGCTGTTTTTT. This chain connects TRBV27 to TRBJ2-2, with unresolved D. V shed 2 bases and J shed 3 bases, with 10 bases lying between them. This CDR3 is 15 amino acids long. Germline CDR1 reads MNHEY; CDR2 reads SMNVEV (reference sequence).

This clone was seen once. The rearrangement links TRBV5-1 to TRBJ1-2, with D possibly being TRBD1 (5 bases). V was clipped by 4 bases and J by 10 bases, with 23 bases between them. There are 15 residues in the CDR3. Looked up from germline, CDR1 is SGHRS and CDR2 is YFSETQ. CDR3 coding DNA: TGCGCCAGCAGCCAAGCGCTGACAGTCAACCTGGACTACACCTTC. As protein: CASSQALTVNLDYTF.

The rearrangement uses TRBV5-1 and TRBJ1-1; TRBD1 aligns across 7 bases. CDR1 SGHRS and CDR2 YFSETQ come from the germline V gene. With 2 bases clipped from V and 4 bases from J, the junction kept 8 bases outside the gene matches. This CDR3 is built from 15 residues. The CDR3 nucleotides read TGCGCCAGCAGCTTAGGGGACAGTTCGACCACTGAAGCTTTCTTT. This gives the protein CASSLGDSSTTEAFF. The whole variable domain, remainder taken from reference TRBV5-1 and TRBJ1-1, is KAGVTQTPRYLIKTRGQQVTLSCSPISGHRSVSWYQQTPGQGLQFLFEYFSETQRNKGNFPGRFSGRQFSNSRSEMNVSTLELGDSALYLCASSLGDSSTTEAFFGQGTRLTVV.

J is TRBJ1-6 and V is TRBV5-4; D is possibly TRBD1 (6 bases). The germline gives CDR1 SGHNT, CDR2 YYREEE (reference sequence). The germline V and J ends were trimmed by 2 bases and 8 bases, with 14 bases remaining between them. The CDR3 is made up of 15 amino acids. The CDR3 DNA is TGTGCCAGCAGCTTACGGGACAACCTTTATTCACCCCTCCACTTT. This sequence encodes CASSLRDNLYSPLHF.